This T cell receptor beta chain came from a study of beta chain features in type 1 diabetes. Study outcomes and limitations: Researchers cautioned that cDNA sequencing could over-represent cells with high TCR expression. Diminished insertions and augmented deletions at VDJ junctions characterized type 1 diabetes patients. A moderate, significant TCRB CDR3 shortening appeared in type 1 diabetes across four CD4+ subsets.

Expressed TCRB transcripts were sequenced, since all the RNA that had been isolated was reverse transcribed. Clones were read by immunoSEQ multiplex PCR, and TCRdb kept only the in-frame ones, dropping some. Altogether about 650,000 clones are present, roughly 12% being singletons, with the ten largest covering 0.09% to 0.15%. This clone was seen only a few times. Its antigen is undetermined. Germline V gene lookup returns CDR1 SGDLS and CDR2 YYNGEE. The ends lost 0 bases at V and 5 bases at J; junction bases unmatched: 6. The CDR3 sequence is 16 residues long. Isolation of CD4+ naive, central memory, regulatory and stem cell-like memory cells was achieved by sorting via CD45RO/CCR7/CD25/CD127/CD95/CD27.

The sample comprised naive CD4+ T cells from blood. V and J are TRBV9 and TRBJ2-3; 10 bases line up with TRBD2. The sequence came from a young man with type 1 diabetes. In DNA, the CDR3 is TGTGCCAGCAGCGTAGCAACTAGCGGGGAAGTAGATACGCAGTATTTT. Its translation: CASSVATSGEVDTQYF.